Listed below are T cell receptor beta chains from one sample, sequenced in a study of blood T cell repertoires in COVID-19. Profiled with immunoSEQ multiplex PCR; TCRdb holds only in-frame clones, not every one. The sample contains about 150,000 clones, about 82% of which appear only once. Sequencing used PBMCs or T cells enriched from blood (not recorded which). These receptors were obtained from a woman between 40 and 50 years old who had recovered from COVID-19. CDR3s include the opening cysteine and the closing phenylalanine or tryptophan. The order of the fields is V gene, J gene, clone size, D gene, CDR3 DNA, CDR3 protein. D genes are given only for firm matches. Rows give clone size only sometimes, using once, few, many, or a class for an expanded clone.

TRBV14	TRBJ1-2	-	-	TGTGCCAGCAGCCAAGAGCACTACTATGGCTACACCTTC	CASSQEHYYGYTF
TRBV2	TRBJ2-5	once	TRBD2	TGTGCCAGCAACGTGGGACTACAAGAGACCCAGTACTTC	CASNVGLQETQYF
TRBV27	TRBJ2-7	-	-	TGTGCCAGCAGTTTCGTGGACACACCTGGCGAGCAGTACTTC	CASSFVDTPGEQYF
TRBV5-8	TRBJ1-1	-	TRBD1	TGTGCCAGCAGCCTCCAGACAGGGGCGGCTGCTGGGGGGACTGAAGCTTTCTTT	CASSLQTGAAAGGTEAFF
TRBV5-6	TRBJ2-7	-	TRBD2	TGTGCCAGCAACCTCCAACCAGGGACTAGCGGGAGGATCGAGCAGTACTTC	CASNLQPGTSGRIEQYF
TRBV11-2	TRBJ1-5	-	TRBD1	TGTGCCAGCAGCCTAGGACAGGCCCGCAATCAGCCCCAGCATTTT	CASSLGQARNQPQHF
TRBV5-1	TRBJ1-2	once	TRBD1	TGCGCCAGCAGACAGACAGGGGGCGGCTCCTATGGCTACACCTTC	CASRQTGGGSYGYTF
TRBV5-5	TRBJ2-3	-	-	TGTGCCAGCAGCTCGCTCGACAGGGATACGCAGTATTTT	CASSSLDRDTQYF
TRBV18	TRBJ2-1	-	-	TGTGCCAGCTCACCACAGGGGCCCTACAATGAGCAGTTCTTC	CASSPQGPYNEQFF
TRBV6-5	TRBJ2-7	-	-	TGTGCCAGCAGTTATGGGCTGGTAGGTCGCGAGCAGTACTTC	CASSYGLVGREQYF
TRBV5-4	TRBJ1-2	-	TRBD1	TGTGCCAGCAGGGGGACAGATAACTATGGCTACACCTTC	CASRGTDNYGYTF
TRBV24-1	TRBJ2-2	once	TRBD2	TGTGCCACCGAAACTAGCGGGAACACCGGGGAGCTGTTTTTT	CATETSGNTGELFF
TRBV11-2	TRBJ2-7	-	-	TGTGCCAGCAGCCGCGGATCCGGAGTGGGCGAGCAGTACTTC	CASSRGSGVGEQYF
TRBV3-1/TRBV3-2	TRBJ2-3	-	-	TGTGCCAGCAGCTATTCCACAGATACGCAGTATTTT	CASSYSTDTQYF
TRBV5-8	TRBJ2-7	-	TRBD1	TGTGCCAGCAGCTTGGAGGGACAGGAGGGGGCCTACGAGCAGTACTTC	CASSLEGQEGAYEQYF
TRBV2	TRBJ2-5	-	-	TGTGCCAGCAGTGAAGGCGGAGAGACCCAGTACTTC	CASSEGGETQYF
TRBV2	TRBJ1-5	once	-	TGTGCCAGCAGTGAAACGGGAAATCAGCCCCAGCATTTT	CASSETGNQPQHF
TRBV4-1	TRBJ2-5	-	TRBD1	TGCGCCACACGACAGGGGGAACAAGAGACCCAGTACTTC	CATRQGEQETQYF
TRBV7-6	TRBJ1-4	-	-	TGTGCCAGCAGCTTAGATCAGGGGTTTGGGGAAAAACTGTTTTTT	CASSLDQGFGEKLFF
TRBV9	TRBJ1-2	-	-	TGTGCCAGCAGCGCCCGGGACTCCAGAGGCTACACCTTC	CASSARDSRGYTF
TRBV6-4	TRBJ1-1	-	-	TGTGCCAGCAGAAGCGGGATGGGGAACACTGAAGCTTTCTTT	CASRSGMGNTEAFF
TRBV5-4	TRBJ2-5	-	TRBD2	TGTGCCAGCACCTTTGAAGCGGGGGGGGAGACCCAGTACTTC	CASTFEAGGETQYF
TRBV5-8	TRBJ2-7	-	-	TGTGCCAGCAGCTTGAATTTTGGGCTCTCCTACGAGCAGTACTTC	CASSLNFGLSYEQYF
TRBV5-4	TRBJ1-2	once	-	TGTGCCAGCAGCTTGGTGTTGGAGGGAGGCTATGGCTACACCTTC	CASSLVLEGGYGYTF
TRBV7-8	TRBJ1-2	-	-	TGTGCCAGCAGCACCCGCCCGGCGGGGCAATTTTATGGCTACACCTTC	CASSTRPAGQFYGYTF
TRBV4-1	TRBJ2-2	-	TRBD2	TGCGCCAGCAGCCAAGTCAGCGGGGGGGCCGACGGGGAGCTGTTTTTT	CASSQVSGGADGELFF
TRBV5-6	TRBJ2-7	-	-	TGTGCCAGCAGCTTCTCCCCTGGGGCTCCCGAGCAGTACTTC	CASSFSPGAPEQYF
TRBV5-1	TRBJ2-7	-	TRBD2	TGCGCCAGCAGCGAGGACGGGACTAGCGGGAGAAACGAGCAGTACTTC	CASSEDGTSGRNEQYF
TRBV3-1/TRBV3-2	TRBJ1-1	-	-	TGTGCCAGCAGCCATCTTCGGGGCGGGGTGAACACTGAAGCTTTCTTT	CASSHLRGGVNTEAFF
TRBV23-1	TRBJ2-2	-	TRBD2	TGCGCCAGCAGTCAACAGCGGGAGTGTCCGTGGGACACCGGGGAGCTGTTTTTT	CASSQQRECPWDTGELFF
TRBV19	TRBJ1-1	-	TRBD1	TGTGCCAGTAGGTTACAGGGGGCCGATGACACTGAAGCTTTCTTT	CASRLQGADDTEAFF
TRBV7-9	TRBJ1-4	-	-	TGTGCCAGCAGCCCAAACTCAGGAAAACTGTTTTTT	CASSPNSGKLFF
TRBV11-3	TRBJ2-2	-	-	TGTGCCAGCAGCTTAGTAAGCGTAACGACCGGGGAGCTGTTTTTT	CASSLVSVTTGELFF
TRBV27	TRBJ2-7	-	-	TGTGCCAGCAGTTTAGGGCCCCTCTACGAGCAGTACTTC	CASSLGPLYEQYF
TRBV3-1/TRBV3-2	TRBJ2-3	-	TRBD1	TGTGCCAGCAGCCAAGATTCGGACAGGGACACAGATACGCAGTATTTT	CASSQDSDRDTDTQYF
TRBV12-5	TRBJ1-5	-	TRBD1	TGTGCTAGTGGTTGGGGGACAGGGGGCGAGGCCCAGCATTTT	CASGWGTGGEAQHF
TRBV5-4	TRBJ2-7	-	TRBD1	TGTGCCAGCAGCGTACAGGGGGCGGGCTACGAGCAGTACTTC	CASSVQGAGYEQYF
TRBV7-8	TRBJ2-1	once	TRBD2	TGTGCCAGCAGCTTCGGGGCGGGAGTAGGGAATGAGCAGTTCTTC	CASSFGAGVGNEQFF
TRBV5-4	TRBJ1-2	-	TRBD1	TGTGCCAGCAGCCCTCAGGGGGCGCGGTATGGCTACACCTTC	CASSPQGARYGYTF
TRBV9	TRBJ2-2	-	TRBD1	TGTGCCAGCAGCGTAACCTTCACAGGGGGCGTACCCGGGGAGCTGTTTTTT	CASSVTFTGGVPGELFF
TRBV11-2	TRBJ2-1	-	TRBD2	TGTGCCAGCAGCCACCCGGGAGGTCGGGGTGAGCAGTTCTTC	CASSHPGGRGEQFF
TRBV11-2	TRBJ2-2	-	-	TGTGCCAGCAGCTCCCTCGAAGCCCGCGAGACTAACACCGGGGAGCTGTTTTTT	CASSSLEARETNTGELFF
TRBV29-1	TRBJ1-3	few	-	TGCAGCGCTAGACACGACTCTGGAAACACCATATATTTT	CSARHDSGNTIYF
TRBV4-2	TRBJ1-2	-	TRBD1	TGTGCCAGCAGCCAAGCACAGGGGCGGCTAGGCTCTAACTATGGCTACACCTTC	CASSQAQGRLGSNYGYTF
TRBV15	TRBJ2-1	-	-	TGTGCCACCAGCAGAGGCGGAAATGAGCAGTTCTTC	CATSRGGNEQFF
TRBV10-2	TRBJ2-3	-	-	TGCGCCACCGCCCCACTGGCGGGAACAGATACGCAGTATTTT	CATAPLAGTDTQYF
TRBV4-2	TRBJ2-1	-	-	TGTGCCAGCAGCCAACACTTATACAATGAGCAGTTCTTC	CASSQHLYNEQFF
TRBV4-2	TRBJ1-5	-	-	TGTGCCAGCAGCGACGGGAGCGTTCAGCCCCAGCATTTT	CASSDGSVQPQHF
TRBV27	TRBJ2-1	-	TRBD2	TGTGCCAGCAGTTTATCCGCGGGAGGAAGTGTTGGGCAGTTCTTC	CASSLSAGGSVGQFF
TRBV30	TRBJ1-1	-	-	TGTGCCTGGAGTCCAAGTATACATCAAAGGGGCATGAACACTGAAGCTTTCTTT	CAWSPSIHQRGMNTEAFF
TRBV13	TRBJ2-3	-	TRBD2	TGTGCCAGCAGCTTTCCGACTAGCGGGACCGATACGCAGTATTTT	CASSFPTSGTDTQYF
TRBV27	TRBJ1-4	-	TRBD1	TGTGCCAGCAGGACAGGGGGTTATGAAAAACTGTTTTTT	CASRTGGYEKLFF
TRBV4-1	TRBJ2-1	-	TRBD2	TGCGCCAGCAGCCAAGATGCGGGGACTAGCCCCTACAATGAGCAGTTCTTC	CASSQDAGTSPYNEQFF
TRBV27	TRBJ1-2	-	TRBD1	TGTGCCAGCAGGGAACAGGGGGCGGATCTATATGGCTACACCTTC	CASREQGADLYGYTF
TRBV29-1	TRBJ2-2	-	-	TGCAGCGTTGACAGAGGGAACACCGGGGAGCTGTTTTTT	CSVDRGNTGELFF